The present T cell receptor (beta chain) was sequenced within a study of T cells in Graves' hyperthyroidism and ophthalmopathy. Regarding the study as a whole: Ophthalmopathy, which appeared later, was predicted by the model a median around 6.5 months before onset.

TCR beta CDR3 regions were amplified from RNA. The HTBI primer set was used in a first-round RT-PCR of the TCR CDR3. One entry per CDR3 protein results from TCRdb running MiXCR on the multiplex PCR reads. The table lists 750,000 to 900,000 distinct CDR3 sequences, roughly 37% of them singletons. About this clonotype: Its antigen is unidentified.

Patients between 18 and 65 years old had hyperthyroidism, newly diagnosed and lasting under 2 months. The germline CDR1 and CDR2 sequences are SNHLY and FYNNEI. The CDR3 runs to 15 residues. Trimming left V 6 bases short and J 4 bases short, with 18 bases between. The receptor was isolated from a man aged 18 to 35 with Graves' hyperthyroidism. What was sequenced was blood. The V gene is TRBV2, the J gene TRBJ1-2, with a possible D match to TRBD1 (6 bases). CDR3 DNA: TGTGCCAGCAGCCAAACAGGGCGAGGGGGCTATGGCTACACCTTC. As protein: CASSQTGRGGYGYTF.